The present entry profiles one T cell receptor (beta chain) with its context. In this sample, this clone turned up a few times. Its cognate antigen has yet to be identified. Base qualities are not at hand, and no much larger clone is one base apart. The receptor library was made with the immunoSEQ multiplex PCR assay. For the multiplex PCR, a mixture combining 60 forward primers for TCR Vbeta segments and 13 reverse primers for TCR Jbeta segments was used. The CDR3 region of rearranged TCR beta genes was amplified from genomic DNA by a multiplex PCR assay. The amplified TCR beta libraries were sequenced on the Illumina HiSeq System as 87-base-pair reads. Processing in the source paper ran as follows. A later analysis counted approximately 84 million unique TCR beta chains across the approximately 700 repertoires, and some 11 million of these chains were shared by at least two donors. Raw reads were error-corrected and collapsed into unique sequences with a nearest-neighbor algorithm that merged closely related sequences to remove PCR and sequencing errors. Alignment of CDR3 sequences to IMGT reference sequences was used to assign V, D and J gene segments. For a sequence to be retained, a match of at least six nucleotides to both a V gene segment and a J gene segment was required. A rearrangement counted as productive if the CDR3 had no stop codons and remained in frame with V and J, and every other rearrangement counted as non-productive. CDR3 was defined by IMGT convention, running from the second conserved V-encoded cysteine to the conserved J-encoded phenylalanine. In an earlier analysis of 500 to 650 of the donors, sequences lacking an unambiguous match to a single V gene segment were excluded. In an earlier analysis of several hundred of the donors, a V segment was called functional when productive rearrangements were above 56.7%, and segregating when the standard deviation between donors exceeded 5%. A statistical classification framework was built for diagnosing cytomegalovirus status from the catalog of TCR beta chain sequences. In a later analysis, TCR nucleotide sequences were compared against IMGT/GENE-DB human TR gene sequences so that V and J genes could be assigned. A later analysis assigned CDR3 sequences and most-parsimonious VDJ recombination scenarios with the TCRdist pipeline. In a later analysis, each TCR beta chain was defined by its CDR3 amino acid sequence together with its V-gene family, and reads lacking a unique V-gene family were excluded. A later analysis removed 450 to 600 highly shared, low-generation-probability nucleotide sequences to deal with suspected cross-contamination and a sequencing artifact. A later analysis calculated a clonal expansion index for each public chain from normalized within-repertoire ranks of inferred template counts. In a later analysis, generation probabilities were computed using a VDJ recombination model fitted to out-of-frame rearrangements, and the results were checked against IGoR. In a later analysis, hypergeometric tests were used to score TCR-TCR, TCR-HLA and TCR-CMV co-occurrence, with a repertoire-size bias correction applied to TCR pairs. A later analysis estimated false discovery rates by permuting HLA or CMV assignments 20 times. In a later analysis, co-occurring TCRs were grouped using DBSCAN, and TCRdist sequence similarity was added for clustering within HLA-allele-positive subsets. Co-occurrence clustering excluded repertoires with fewer than 30,000 or more than 120,000 public chains, plus five with anomalous nucleotide sharing. TCRdb carries this immuneACCESS record with in-frame sequences only. Its versions omit some clonotypes, under half of them owing to an unresolved V gene in the studies checked, with the rest unexplained. V and J calls and clone size are those listed in that table; D and trimming were worked out from the DNA. This sample holds 100,000 to 150,000 clones; around 73% were observed only once. The ten top clones hold 1.3% to 1.5% of the sample.

In total, more than 500 healthy bone marrow donors made up the cohort. Cohort members were all nominally healthy when sampled, although unrecorded immune exposures were likely present. The donor was CMV seronegative and belonged to the group of several hundred seronegative cohort members. Each donor provided a peripheral blood sample, and peripheral blood mononuclear cells were used for TCR beta sequencing. Genomic DNA was extracted from the blood cell samples with the Qiagen DNeasy Blood Extraction Kit. This record comes from a study of cytomegalovirus exposure and HLA in healthy donors (dated by TCRdb to about 2017). Notes on the research overall: An earlier analysis of under 600 of the donors reported approximately 290 Gb of sequence data and 117 million unique TCR beta sequences from 150 million to 200 million T cells. Using immunosequencing, the study profiled T cell repertoires from approximately 700 subjects and related those repertoires to cytomegalovirus serostatus. HLA typing covered class I and class II loci at four-digit resolution. Genome-wide SNP genotypes for about 55% of the 666 donors were used in a later genetic analysis, which treated that subset as a discovery cohort. In a later analysis, previously published TCR beta repertoires from more than 500 donors were re-analyzed and high-resolution HLA genotyping was added so that TCR occurrence patterns could be studied. Besides the first cohort of 550 to 750 subjects, a separate validation cohort made up of about 120 different subjects was used. Among almost 400 genotyped donors of the cohort, an average of roughly 240,000 unique TCR beta nucleotide sequences were sequenced per donor, around 20% of them non-productive. High-throughput TCR immunosequencing, statistical association of individual TCRs with disease status, and machine learning were combined to predict cytomegalovirus infection status. Donor age, sex, ethnicity and CMV serostatus were compiled alongside the repertoire data. All discovery cohort repertoires had been generated on a single sequencing platform. Typing coverage differed by locus: A, B, C, DRB1 and DQB1 were typed in roughly 620-630 donors, DQA1 in 500 to 550, DPA1 in around 610, and DPB1 in 450 to 490. An early release covering around 630 HLA-typed donors comprised approximately 290 gigabases of sequencing data and about 90 million unique TCR sequences. The genetic ancestry cluster associated with self-reported Caucasian donors included 65% to 90% of the approximately 400 genotyped donors. In the later analysis, no new phenotypic data were used to find candidate immune exposures; instead, reliance was placed on TCR beta sequences and their occurrence across donors. An earlier analysis of approximately 640 of the donors applied high-throughput TCR beta sequencing to assess whether each TCR beta V gene segment acted as functional or pseudogenic. Roughly five DR-DQ haplotypes were handled as single units for association and clustering because linkage in the cohort was strong. The study aimed to test whether signatures of past pathogen exposure could be identified by cataloging public T cell receptors. The paper as a whole reports these results and caveats: The authors suggested that the approach could potentially be generalized to other disease states and immunological phenotypes. A further reported finding was that TCR beta sequences accurately predicted the HLA-A and HLA-B alleles for most subjects in the first cohort. Correlated functional status among segregating V segments might be attributable to linkage disequilibrium, but an unknown experimental factor could not be ruled out. Because HLA typing was unavailable for some donors at each locus, only the typed subset was used in association tests. In a later analysis, most CMV-associated TCR beta chains were found to appear HLA-restricted, with HLA associations seemingly driven largely by CMV exposure. Because counts were too low, roughly 16 rarely observed V segments, including chromosome 9 orphons, were left out of the earlier analysis of roughly 600 of the donors. This cohort had only TCR beta chains sequenced, and the lack of alpha or paired-chain data limited which features could be detected. The classifier was reported to diagnose cytomegalovirus status with high specificity and sensitivity in both the original cohort and the validation cohort. A cluster of highly shared sequence variants was judged likely to be a technical artifact of the sequencing pipeline. Immune exposure information for the cohort was limited to CMV serostatus. A later genetic analysis associated a missense DCLRE1C variant with V-gene and J-gene trimming of TCR beta chains, and an independent cohort replicated the association. A later analysis reported that several top co-occurrence clusters appeared linked to parvovirus B19, influenza, CMV and Epstein-Barr virus. In a later genetic analysis, fewer N-insertions in productive TCRs were reported among donors in an Asian-associated ancestry cluster than the roughly 710-donor mean. In a later analysis, HLA-associated TCR beta chains were found to be more clonally expanded and to have lower generation probabilities than equally common non-associated chains. In an earlier analysis of some 500 of the donors, most TCR beta V segments appeared in productive rearrangements about 87% or about 30% of the time, broadly matching IMGT annotations. Specific HLA alleles were associated with 15,000 to 20,000 TCR beta sequences at a false discovery rate of 0.05 in a later analysis. While some public TCRs were present in many individuals, most TCR sequences turned up only very rarely across donors. In a later analysis, TCR association rates were found to vary across HLA loci, with the most associated TCRs seen for DRB1 alleles and the fewest for HLA-C alleles. In vitro tests confirmed that three of the cytomegalovirus-associated TCR beta chains recognize cytomegalovirus antigens. Roughly uniform sequencing depth across donors was assumed in presence/absence analyses, although this assumption may not hold. When HLA alleles, especially DR and DQ, strongly co-occurred, TCR associations were difficult to assign to individual alleles. In the study, approximately 160 TCR beta chains were listed as associated with cytomegalovirus.

The TCR sequence derives from a female donor in good health and CMV-seronegative. The sample was PBMCs.

The CDR3 protein sequence reads: CASSFTGSANYGYTF. The base sequence is TGCGCCAGCAGTTTTACAGGTTCAGCTAACTATGGCTACACCTTC. The chain links TRBV5-1 with TRBJ1-2; perhaps TRBD1 is the D gene, with 5 bases matching. The junction carries 14 bases between V and J, which are trimmed by 5 bases and 0 bases respectively. From its cysteine to its phenylalanine, the CDR3 spans 15 amino acids. Of the read, only the CDR3 DNA is kept; its 45 bases are in frame from base 1. From a lookup of the germline V gene, CDR1 and CDR2 are SGHRS and YFSETQ.